These 6 T cell receptor beta chains were all obtained from the same sample, sequenced in a study of T cells in Graves' hyperthyroidism and ophthalmopathy. The TCR beta CDR3 regions underwent amplification using RNA transcripts as the source. Initially, a first-round RT-PCR of the TCR CDR3 employed the HTBI primer set. TCRdb recomputed calls from the multiplex PCR reads with MiXCR, one row per CDR3 protein. The sample lists hundreds of thousands of distinct CDR3 sequences, roughly 14% occurring once. Sequenced sample: blood. The source of these receptors is a woman aged 40 to 55 with Graves' ophthalmopathy.

This clonotype was recorded at least ten times. The chain is built from TRBV30 and TRBJ2-7; the D is unclear. Germline V gene lookup returns CDR1 GTSNPN and CDR2 SVGIG (reference sequence). The CDR3 contains 13 residues. Trimming pared 7 bases from V and 0 bases from J, leaving 13 bases between. The chain's CDR3 is CALTPYSSYEQYF. CDR3 nucleotides: TGTGCCTTGACCCCCTACAGCTCCTACGAGCAGTACTTC.

This clonotype appeared many times. This sequence joins TRBV20-1 and TRBJ1-2; 8 bases are a match to TRBD1. Germline values: CDR1 DFQATT, CDR2 SNEGSKA (reference sequence). The CDR3 contains 14 residues. Trimming took 6 bases from V and 3 from J; bases not matched to a gene: 9. The CDR3 bases are TGCAGTGCAACTTCCCCGGGACAGGACTATGGCTACACCTTC. Translated, it gives CSATSPGQDYGYTF.

This clonotype was recorded at least ten times. The chain joins TRBV6-5 to TRBJ1-1; D gene ambiguous. Germline values: CDR1 MNHEY, CDR2 SVGAGI. Trimming removed 2 bases from V and 4 bases from J, with 14 bases in between. The CDR3 is 15 amino acids. CDR3 coding DNA: TGTGCCAGCAGTTACAAGACCCCGGAGGTCACTGAAGCTTTCTTT. It encodes CASSYKTPEVTEAFF.

This chain joins TRBV20-1 and TRBJ2-5; D call uncertain. The germline V gene encodes CDR1 DFQATT and CDR2 SNEGSKA (reference sequence). The CDR3 covers 15 residues. Deletions cut 0 bases from V and 5 bases from J, with 16 bases between. Written as DNA, the CDR3 is TGCAGTGCTAGAGATCAAGCGAGATGGGCGGAGACCCAGTACTTC. As protein: CSARDQARWAETQYF.

Many counts were recorded for this clonotype. This chain links TRBV5-1 with TRBJ1-1; perhaps TRBD1 as D (5 bases). Germline loops: CDR1 SGHRS, CDR2 YFSETQ. This CDR3 has 18 residues. Trimming left V 3 bases short and J 0 bases short, with 21 bases between. The DNA of the CDR3 is TGCGCCAGCAGCTCCTGGGACGTTGTTGGCGTCATGAACACTGAAGCTTTCTTT. Translating gives CASSSWDVVGVMNTEAFF.

This clonotype was found many times. This rearrangement joins TRBV6-2 or TRBV6-3 to TRBJ1-1; D is unclear. Germline CDR1 is MNHEY and CDR2 is SVGEGT. The germline V and J ends were trimmed by 6 bases and 0 bases, with 8 bases remaining between them. This CDR3 contains 13 residues. In DNA, the CDR3 is TGTGCCAGCAGGGTCGGAATGAACACTGAAGCTTTCTTT. Its translation is CASRVGMNTEAFF.